The sequence of this TCR beta chain was determined in a study of cytomegalovirus exposure and HLA in healthy donors. The CDR3 consists of 14 residues. Germline V CDR1 and CDR2: KGHSH, LQKENI. The junction had 4 bases not matched to a gene; V was cut back by 2 bases and J by 4 bases. The study ran its PCR with 60 Vbeta and 13 Jbeta primers. Sequencing was performed with immunoSEQ multiplex PCR; in TCRdb, only in-frame clones are kept and a portion is missing. The table has around 120,000 clones, around 82% seen once. The sequenced material came from PBMCs. The chain joins TRBV18 to TRBJ2-7; 8 nucleotides agree with TRBD1. The receptor was derived from a male donor in good health and CMV-seropositive. CDR3 amino acids: CASSPRDRKYEQYF. The CDR3 coding sequence is TGTGCCAGCTCACCAAGGGACAGGAAATACGAGCAGTACTTC.